What follows describes a single TCR beta chain. This entry belongs to a study of OX40 agonist ivuxolimab in advanced cancers. Looking at the study overall: Three patients had partial responses: one hepatocellular carcinoma, two cutaneous melanoma.

The V gene end was trimmed by 3 bases and the J gene end by 5 bases; junction bases not matched to a gene: 6. Per germline, CDR1 SGHNT and CDR2 YYREEE (reference sequence). The CDR3 spans 15 residues. Repertoires were generated with immunoSEQ multiplex PCR, while TCRdb's copy carries only in-frame clones and drops some. Among fewer than 80,000 clones listed, over 75% were seen once. Peripheral blood came from all dose cohorts at three timepoints. The TCR sequence derives from an adult with an advanced solid tumor such as melanoma, head and neck, liver or kidney cancer. This specimen was CD4+ or CD8+ T cells sorted from blood, taken in a trial of the OX40 agonist ivuxolimab. The V gene is TRBV5-4, the J gene TRBJ2-1; TRBD2 agrees at 9 bases. The CDR3 nucleotides read TGTGCCAGCAGCTCGAGCGGGGGGCCAGACAATGAGCAGTTCTTC. Protein product: CASSSSGGPDNEQFF. Full variable domain (rest looked up from reference TRBV5-4 and TRBJ2-1): ETGVTQSPTHLIKTRGQQVTLRCSSQSGHNTVSWYQQALGQGPQFIFQYYREEENGRGNFPPRFSGLQFPNYSSELNVNALELDDSALYLCASSSSGGPDNEQFFGPGTRLTVL.